In this sample, the clone carrying this T cell receptor (beta chain) turned up many times. The antigen is not known. cDNA synthesis was performed by 5'RACE with 10-nucleotide random UMIs. TCRdb called the 5' RACE reads again in MiXCR, with one record for every CDR3 protein. The sample has around 69,000 distinct CDR3 sequences, approximately 10% seen once. Documented time point: longitudinal time-point 1 (baseline). This entry comes from a study of neurological immune-mediated disorders. Study-wide points: The level of TCR clonal expansion was highest in patients with HTLV-1-associated myelopathy and lowest in multiple sclerosis, where it fell below the level seen in healthy controls. None of the CDR3 amino acid sequences of expanded clones were shared across subjects, and this suggested private repertoires in all groups.

Germline CDR1 and CDR2: SGHRS and YFSETQ. The CDR3 loop spans 14 amino acids. V was shortened by 3 bases and J by 4 bases, with 11 bases between the two germline ends. The sample comprised PBMCs. The source is a man aged 25 to 40 in good health. The chain has TRBV5-1 and TRBJ2-1; D is ambiguous. CDR3 amino acids: CASSSPNGYNEQFF. In DNA, the CDR3 is TGCGCCAGCAGCTCCCCCAACGGGTACAATGAGCAGTTCTTC.